This note documents a single T cell receptor beta chain sequence. Its antigen remains unidentified. The V gene's germline CDR1 is DFQATT and CDR2 SNEGSKA (reference sequence). This CDR3 region has 11 residues. V dropped 3 bases and J dropped 6 bases, with 9 bases sitting between them. Naive CD8 isolation took CD45RO-negative cells positively selected for CCR7 and excluded terminally differentiated effector memory CD45RA+ cells. The protocol was immunoSEQ multiplex PCR, while the TCRdb copy is restricted to in-frame clones and leaves out a portion. Of roughly 1,800,000 clones listed, just under 95% are singletons. The data were obtained in a study of shared clonotypes between healthy human individuals. Study-wide background: Per-donor plates numbered three CD4 naive, three CD4 memory, two CD8 naive and one CD8 memory.

Points from the study as a whole: Despite large depth, rarefaction showed incomplete sorted-subset sequencing.

The V gene is TRBV20-1, the J gene TRBJ2-7; D remains unclear. The sequence derives from a man aged 18 to 29 in good health. Material for sequencing was naive CD8+ T cells sorted from blood. CDR3 nucleotide sequence: TGCAGTGCTAGTCTTCTGGGCGAGCAGTACTTC. This codes for CSASLLGEQYF.